The entry below gives a single T cell receptor (beta chain) sequence along with its context. The data derive from a study of blood T cell repertoires in COVID-19. The CDR3 has 15 residues. Germline CDR1 and CDR2: LNHDA and SQIVND (reference sequence). Trimming left V 7 bases short and J 1 base short, with 16 bases between. Assay: immunoSEQ multiplex PCR; the TCRdb copy retains only in-frame clones and omits some. The sample lists 38,000 or so clones; roughly 77% were seen once. The rearrangement uses TRBV19 and TRBJ1-1; D may be TRBD1 (6 bases). Sequencing input: peripheral blood. The receptor's source is a human donor in a cohort sampled during active or convalescent COVID-19. The donor label of this sample is uncertain. The CDR3 nucleotides are TGTGCCAGTATTGGGGCCCCGGGACAGAACACTGAAGCTTTCTTT. Translating gives CASIGAPGQNTEAFF.